This T cell receptor beta chain is drawn from a study of shared clonotypes between healthy human individuals (dated by TCRdb to 2019 to 2021). About the study as a whole: The cohort comprised a couple of women and a few men aged 18 to 49 years. Different laboratories and diverse techniques were used to prepare libraries and sequence TCR repertoires, to increase sequencing depth and limit assay-specific biases. The study deeply sequenced blood TCR repertoires of 5 or 6 healthy adults to estimate repertoire size and the extent of clonotype sharing between individuals. Between about 0.8 and 9 billion PBMCs per donor were obtained by leukapheresis. Per donor, three plates each were used for CD4 naive and CD4 memory, two for CD8 naive, and one for CD8 memory. General study outcomes and caveats: Pairwise subsampling indicated that sequencing depth was expected to affect the degree of clonotype sharing among donors. Estimated clonotype richness was generally larger for naive than for memory subsets. Sampling was restricted to blood, and TCR repertoires in tissues likely differ from the TCR repertoires found in blood. Because the study included only a small number of donors, the genetic and exposure-history diversity represented was limited. Sharing across a few donors was observed for roughly 5% of naive CD4, 3% to 3.5% of naive CD8, over 2% of memory CD4, and less than 0.45% of memory CD8 clonotypes. Clonotypes shared by all four sorted-subset donors showed higher generation probabilities than non-shared clonotypes. Rarefaction of sorted-subset datasets indicated incomplete sequencing despite the large sequencing depth.

To note about this clone: Its binding antigen is unknown. Base qualities are missing; no much larger clone stands one base away.

The donors were healthy, HIV-negative adults with no recently reported acute infections or vaccinations. Only Caucasian adults living in Nashville, Tennessee, USA were represented among the donors. CD4+ T cells were enriched by magnetic negative selection, after which naive cells were positively selected on CD45RA and the negative fraction was taken as the memory subset. Blood was obtained by leukapheresis, after which PBMCs were separated by Ficoll-Histopaque density gradient centrifugation and cryopreserved in liquid nitrogen vapor phase. Purity and quantity of every magnetically sorted T cell population were checked by analytical flow cytometry. Genomic DNA was isolated from each sorted fraction and quantified by UV absorbance on a Nanodrop 2000c. TCR CDR3 regions were amplified from genomic DNA by multiplex PCR using the deep immunoSEQ assay. Extracted genomic DNA from each cell subset was spread evenly across all wells of several immunoSEQ 96-well plates, with each plate serving as a replicate. For sorted subsets, each replicate PCR was loaded with 200 ng genomic DNA, equivalent to approximately 33,000 T cell genomes. The purified libraries were quantified using a Qubit 3.0 fluorometer, sized with a Bioanalyzer 2100, and then quantified again using the KAPA Library Quantification kit. Each immunoSEQ 96-well plate was sequenced on its own single-read 150-cycle Illumina NextSeq 550 flow cell. The paper's data handling went like this. The immunoSEQ output contained only junctional sequences without quality scores, so filtering could not match that applied to full-length reads. To assign V/J genes and CDR3, sequences were annotated using PyIR, a Python wrapper for IgBLAST v1.9, with IMGT germline references. Reads were filtered out if the reads had weak V/J assignments (E-value above 1e-6), no CDR3, stop codons, out-of-frame junctions, or ambiguous translated residues. V3J clonotypes were defined as sequences sharing an identical inferred V gene, J gene, and CDR3 amino acid sequence. The percentage overlap between two repertoires was calculated by dividing the number of shared unique clonotypes by the size of the smaller repertoire. Richness of each repertoire was evaluated using RTK rarefaction, the Chao1 estimator, and Recon v2.1 estimates of unobserved clonotypes. OLGA was used to compute generation probabilities for all TCRbeta clonotypes that the gDNA method yielded from a few donors. In TCRdb, the immuneACCESS table is reduced to in-frame sequences with V and J assigned. These tables do not hold every clone; where another copy was compared, an unresolved V gene accounts for under half, and the others remain unexplained. That table furnishes V, J and clone size, whereas the DNA furnished D and trimming. This sample gives around 1,100,000 clones in total; 70% to 80% of them show up just once. The top ten clones comprise 0.85% to 1% of the sample.

V lost 4 bases and J lost 7 bases; the stretch between them is 17 bases long. As encoded in the germline V gene, CDR1 is SGHVS while CDR2 is FQNEAQ. The CDR3 holds 14 amino acids from the cysteine to the phenylalanine. Only the CDR3 region is kept as DNA, spanning 42 bases read in frame from base 1. The clonotype was recovered from a man aged 18 to 35 in good health. Some clones in this sample may be carry-over from other donors' samples. Recombination connected TRBV7-8 to TRBJ2-7; the D gene is perhaps TRBD1 or TRBD2, each of them matching over 6 bases. Material: memory CD4+ T cells from PBMCs. The cell subset or site label of this sample denotes: CD45RA-negative fraction. CDR3 loop: CASSSTRGGTEQYF. The DNA sequence is TGTGCCAGCAGCTCAACCAGGGGAGGTACGGAGCAGTACTTC. Extended through the reference TRBV7-8 and TRBJ2-7 proteins, this CDR3 yields the full variable domain: GAGVSQSPRYKVAKRGQDVALRCDPISGHVSLFWYQQALGQGPEFLTYFQNEAQLDKSGLPSDRFFAERPEGSVSTLKIQRTQQEDSAVYLCASSSTRGGTEQYFGPGTRLTVT.